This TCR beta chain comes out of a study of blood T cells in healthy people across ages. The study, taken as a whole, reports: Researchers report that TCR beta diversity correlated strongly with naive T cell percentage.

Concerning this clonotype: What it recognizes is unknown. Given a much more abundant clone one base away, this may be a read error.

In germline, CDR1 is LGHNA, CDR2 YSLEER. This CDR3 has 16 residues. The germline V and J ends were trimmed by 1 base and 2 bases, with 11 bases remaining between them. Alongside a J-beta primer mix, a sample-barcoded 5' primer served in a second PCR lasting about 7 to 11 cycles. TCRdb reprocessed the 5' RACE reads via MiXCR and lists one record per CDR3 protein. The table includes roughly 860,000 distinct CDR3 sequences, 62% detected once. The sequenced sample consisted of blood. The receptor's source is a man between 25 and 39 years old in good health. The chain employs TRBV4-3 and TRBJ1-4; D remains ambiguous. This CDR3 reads CASSQGQRATNEKLFF. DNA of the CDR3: TGCGCCAGCAGCCAAGGGCAGAGGGCGACTAATGAAAAACTGTTTTTT.